Following are 3 T cell receptor beta chains from one sample sequenced in a study of cytomegalovirus exposure and HLA in healthy donors. Primers for the PCR totalled 60 Vbeta and 13 Jbeta. Here immunoSEQ multiplex PCR was the method, and the copy in TCRdb shows in-frame clones only, minus some. The data hold approximately 170,000 clones, with 75% to 90% observed a single time. The sequenced sample consisted of PBMCs. The receptor set was obtained from a boy between 2 and 10 years old in good health and CMV-seronegative.

The chain combines TRBV27 with TRBJ2-3; D not certain. This CDR3 region has 14 residues. From germline, CDR1 is MNHEY and CDR2 SMNVEV (reference sequence). The ends were cut back, 2 bases at V and 2 bases at J, with 8 bases in the middle. CDR3 sequence reads: CASSLRGSTDTQYF. The CDR3 DNA follows: TGTGCCAGCAGTTTACGCGGATCCACAGATACGCAGTATTTT.

The chain has TRBV6-1 and TRBJ2-7; the match to TRBD1 covers 7 bases. Germline V gene lookup returns CDR1 MNHNS and CDR2 SASEGT. V was pared by 5 bases and J by 1 base, with 8 bases of the junction left unmatched. The CDR3 has 15 residues. In DNA form, the CDR3 reads TGTGCCAGCAGTCTTCTCCGGGGACAGTCCTACGAGCAGTACGTC. It codes for CASSLLRGQSYEQYV.

The chain couples TRBV10-3 to TRBJ2-3; 8 nucleotides align to TRBD1. J gave up 3 bases and V 8 bases, and 7 bases lay outside the gene matches. The germline V gene encodes CDR1 ENHRY and CDR2 SYGVKD. The CDR3 has 14 amino acids. The CDR3 spells CAISRTGRTDTQYF. CDR3 in DNA: TGTGCCATCTCCAGGACAGGGAGGACAGATACGCAGTATTTT.